In its sample, the clone carrying this T cell receptor beta chain is medium-sized. Antigen specificity is unknown. V gave up 3 bases and J gave up 5 bases; unmatched junction bases: 2. The CDR3 sequence is 14 residues long. Germline values: CDR1 ENHRY, CDR2 SYGVKD. These data are taken from a study of neurological immune-mediated disorders. Synthesis of cDNA was carried out by template-switch 5'RACE. The reaction used 10-nucleotide random UMIs. TCRdb processed the 5' RACE reads anew with MiXCR; each CDR3 protein has one entry. The sample records about 10,000 distinct CDR3 sequences, 20% to 25% being singletons. Sorted libraries were made with about 1 million CD4+ or CD8+ T cells. General observations from the study: When grouped phylogenetically, the repertoires of 18 of the 34 multiple sclerosis patients fell together in one related-CDR3 cluster, which is a possible signature. Multiple sclerosis was found to have the least TCR clonal expansion, below healthy controls, and HTLV-1-associated myelopathy the most.

The J gene is TRBJ2-3, the V gene TRBV10-3; 10 nucleotides match TRBD2. The TCR sequence derives from a woman in her 40s with multiple sclerosis. Sequencing input: CD8+ T cells from blood. CDR3 nucleotide sequence: TGTGCCATCAGTGACCTAGCGGGGGAAGATACGCAGTATTTT. It codes for CAISDLAGEDTQYF.